The 11 T cell receptor beta chains reported below all come from one sample, sequenced in a study of blood T cell repertoires in COVID-19. Clones were sequenced by immunoSEQ multiplex PCR, and TCRdb holds only the in-frame ones, with some missing. The sample yields some 130,000 clones, under 95% seen once. The sequenced material came from peripheral blood. Receptor source: a man aged 45-60 years with active COVID-19.

The chain couples TRBV5-6 to TRBJ1-2, with 9 bases aligning to TRBD1. CDR1 is SGHDT, CDR2 YYEEEE, per germline. Germline trimming cut 4 bases from V and 4 bases from J; bases unmatched to any gene: 5. CDR3 length equals 14 residues. CDR3 loop: CASSIGTGIYGYTF. The CDR3 region has the DNA TGTGCCAGCAGCATCGGGACAGGGATCTATGGCTACACCTTC.

This clone came up once. The chain employs TRBV5-1 and TRBJ2-1; 7 nucleotides line up with TRBD1. The CDR3 totals 13 residues. After removal of 3 bases from V and 5 bases from J, the junction contained 2 bases not matched to a gene. Germline lookup yields CDR1 SGHRS and CDR2 YFSETQ. Written as DNA, the CDR3 is TGCGCCAGCAGCTCGGGACAGCACAATGAGCAGTTCTTC. The encoded protein is CASSSGQHNEQFF.

The chain joins TRBV6-5 to TRBJ2-1; 9 bases align to TRBD2. The CDR3 has 16 amino acids. The trim removed 4 bases at V and 2 bases at J, leaving 6 bases unmatched. Germline V gene lookup returns CDR1 MNHEY and CDR2 SVGAGI. The CDR3 sequence: CASSSLAGTTYNEQFF. CDR3 sequence (DNA): TGTGCCAGCAGTTCCCTAGCGGGGACTACCTACAATGAGCAGTTCTTC.

The J gene is TRBJ2-7, the V gene TRBV5-6; 8 bases are shared with TRBD1. The CDR3 spans 14 residues. Germline V gene sequence: CDR1 SGHDT, CDR2 YYEEEE. V shed 4 bases and J 3 bases; nucleotides not matched to a gene: 6. The CDR3 is CASSAYRGSYEQYF. In nucleotides, the CDR3 is TGTGCCAGCAGCGCCTACAGGGGGAGCTACGAGCAGTACTTC.

The V and J genes are TRBV30 and TRBJ1-4; 7 positions match TRBD1. The germline CDR1 and CDR2 sequences are GTSNPN and SVGIG (reference sequence). After removal of 4 bases from V and 8 bases from J, the junction contained 7 bases not matched to a gene. The CDR3 consists of 13 residues. This CDR3 is CAWTGTESEKLFF. As DNA, the CDR3 is TGTGCCTGGACCGGGACAGAGTCCGAAAAACTGTTTTTT.

The chain employs TRBV5-4 and TRBJ2-7, with TRBD2 matching 7 bases. The CDR3 extends over 14 amino acids. V lost 0 bases to trimming and J lost 2 bases; unmatched junction nucleotides: 2. Germline values: CDR1 SGHNT, CDR2 YYREEE (reference sequence). The CDR3 sequence is CASSLAGGAYEQYF. CDR3 sequence (DNA): TGTGCCAGCAGCTTGGCGGGGGGAGCCTACGAGCAGTACTTC.

The chain uses TRBV3-1 (or the pseudogene TRBV3-2) and TRBJ2-2, with D possibly TRBD1 on 6 matching bases. The CDR3 is 15 amino acids. Germline V gene data show CDR1 as LGHDT and CDR2 as YNNKEL (reference sequence). V was cut by 0 bases and J by 7 bases, with 12 bases left in between. The CDR3 DNA is TGTGCCAGCAGCCAAGAAAACAGGGCGGGCGGGGAGCTGTTTTTT. This translates into CASSQENRAGGELFF.

The chain combines TRBV19 with TRBJ1-4; a possible D gene is TRBD1 (6 bases). Looked up from germline, CDR1 is LNHDA and CDR2 is SQIVND (reference sequence). CDR3 length: 13 residues. The V gene lost 8 bases and the J gene lost 3 bases, with 10 bases spanning the gap. The CDR3 here is CASGGQPNEKLFF. CDR3 nucleotide sequence: TGTGCCAGTGGTGGACAGCCTAATGAAAAACTGTTTTTT.

The chain uses TRBV11-2 and TRBJ2-3; D is unclear. CDR1 and CDR2 from the germline V gene are SGHAT and FQNNGV. V dropped 3 bases and J dropped 5 bases, with 12 bases sitting between them. This CDR3 is 14 amino acids long. In nucleotides, the CDR3 is TGTGCCAGCAGCTTGCGAGTTTCTGTAGATACGCAGTATTTT. Translation gives CASSLRVSVDTQYF.

The chain links TRBV7-9 to TRBJ2-1, with D tentatively TRBD1 (6 bases). Germline V gene lookup returns CDR1 SEHNR and CDR2 FQNEAQ (reference sequence). V dropped 1 base and J dropped 8 bases, with 21 bases sitting between them. The CDR3 runs to 17 residues. Here the CDR3 DNA reads TGTGCCAGCAGCTTAGTTTGGGGACACGGGTCGAATGATGAGCAGTTCTTC. This gives the protein CASSLVWGHGSNDEQFF.

The chain links TRBV5-1 to TRBJ2-2; 10 nucleotides match TRBD2. The CDR3 runs to 16 residues. The germline gives CDR1 SGHRS, CDR2 YFSETQ. V was pared by 0 bases and J by 7 bases, with 6 bases of the junction left unmatched. CDR3 bases: TGCGCCAGCAGCTTGGTAACTAGCGGGATAGGCGGGGAGCTGTTTTTT. This translates into CASSLVTSGIGGELFF.